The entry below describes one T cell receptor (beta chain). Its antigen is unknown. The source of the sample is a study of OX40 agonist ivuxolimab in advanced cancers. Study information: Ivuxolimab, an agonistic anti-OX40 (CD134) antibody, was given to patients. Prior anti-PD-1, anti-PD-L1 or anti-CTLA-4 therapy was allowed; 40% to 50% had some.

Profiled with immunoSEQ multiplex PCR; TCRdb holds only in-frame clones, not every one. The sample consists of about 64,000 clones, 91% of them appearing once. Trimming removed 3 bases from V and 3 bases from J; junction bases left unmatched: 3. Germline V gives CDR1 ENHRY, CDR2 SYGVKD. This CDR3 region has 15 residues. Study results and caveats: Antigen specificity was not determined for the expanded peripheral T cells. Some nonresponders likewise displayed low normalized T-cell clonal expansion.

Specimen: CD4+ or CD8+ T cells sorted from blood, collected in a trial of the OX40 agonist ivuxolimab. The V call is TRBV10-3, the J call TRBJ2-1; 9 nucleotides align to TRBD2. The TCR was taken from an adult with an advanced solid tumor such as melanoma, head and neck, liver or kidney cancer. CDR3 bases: TGTGCCATCAGTGACCCGCGGGAGGGCTACAATGAGCAGTTCTTC. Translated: CAISDPREGYNEQFF.